This TCR beta chain comes out of a study of blood T cells in healthy people across ages. The CDR3 runs to 15 residues. Looked up from germline, CDR1 is SGHTA and CDR2 is FQGNSA. V was clipped by 5 bases and J by 0 bases, with 11 bases between them. General study points: Comparison with aged donors showed that long-lived donors had more naive CD4+ cells and higher diversity. Age showed a roughly linear inverse relationship with TCR beta diversity per million T cells.

Together with a sample-barcoded 5' primer, a J-beta primer mix was included in a second PCR lasting roughly 6 to 12 cycles. TCRdb independently ran MiXCR on the 5' RACE reads; one entry per CDR3 protein. The repertoire consists of about 1.7 million distinct CDR3 sequences, with 28% occurring once and the leading ten covering roughly 8%. This clonotype was seen at least ten times. Antigen: not known. Isolation yielded PBMCs, at least 6 million per sample, in every case. Total RNA amounts of at least 5 micrograms were extracted per sample. This receptor was identified in a woman aged 25 to 39 in good health. The chain is built from TRBV7-2 and TRBJ2-4, with TRBD2 as a possible D gene (6 bases). Sequences were obtained from blood. Here the CDR3 reads CASSHSGVAKNIQYF. CDR3 nucleotide sequence: TGTGCCAGCAGCCATAGCGGAGTAGCCAAAAACATTCAGTACTTC. The whole variable domain, remainder taken from reference TRBV7-2 and TRBJ2-4, is GAGVSQSPSNKVTEKGKDVELRCDPISGHTALYWYRQSLGQGLEFLIYFQGNSAPDKSGLPSDRFSAERTGGSVSTLTIQRTQQEDSAVYLCASSHSGVAKNIQYFGAGTRLSVL.